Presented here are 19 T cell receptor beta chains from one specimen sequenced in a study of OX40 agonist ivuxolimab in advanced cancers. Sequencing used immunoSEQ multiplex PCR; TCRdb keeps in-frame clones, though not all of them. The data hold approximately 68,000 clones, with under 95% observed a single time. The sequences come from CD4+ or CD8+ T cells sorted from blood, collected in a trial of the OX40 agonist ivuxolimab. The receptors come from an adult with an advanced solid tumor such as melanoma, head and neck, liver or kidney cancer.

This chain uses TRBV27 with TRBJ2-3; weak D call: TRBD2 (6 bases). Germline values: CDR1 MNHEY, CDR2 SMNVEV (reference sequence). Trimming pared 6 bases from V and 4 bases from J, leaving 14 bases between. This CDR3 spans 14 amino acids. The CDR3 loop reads CASSPVGGADTQYF. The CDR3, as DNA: TGTGCCAGCAGCCCCGTCGGGGGAGCAGATACGCAGTATTTT.

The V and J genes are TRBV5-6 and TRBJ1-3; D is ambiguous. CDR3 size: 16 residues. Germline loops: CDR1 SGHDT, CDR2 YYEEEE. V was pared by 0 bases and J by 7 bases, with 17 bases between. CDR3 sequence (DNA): TGTGCCAGCAGCTTGGGGAGTATCCGTGGGTTGAACACCATATATTTT. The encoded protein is CASSLGSIRGLNTIYF.

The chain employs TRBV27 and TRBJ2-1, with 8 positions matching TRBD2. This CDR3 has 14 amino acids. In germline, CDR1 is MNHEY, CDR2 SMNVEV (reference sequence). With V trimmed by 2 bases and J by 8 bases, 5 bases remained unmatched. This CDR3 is CASSLGLAIDEQFF. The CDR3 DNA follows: TGTGCCAGCAGTTTAGGACTAGCCATAGATGAGCAGTTCTTC.

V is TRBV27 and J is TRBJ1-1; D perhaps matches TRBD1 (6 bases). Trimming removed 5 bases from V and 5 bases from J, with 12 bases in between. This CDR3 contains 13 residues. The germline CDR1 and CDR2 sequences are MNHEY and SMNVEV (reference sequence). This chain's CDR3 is CASSPSGVTEAFF. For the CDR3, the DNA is TGTGCCAGCAGTCCTTCAGGGGTGACTGAAGCTTTCTTT.

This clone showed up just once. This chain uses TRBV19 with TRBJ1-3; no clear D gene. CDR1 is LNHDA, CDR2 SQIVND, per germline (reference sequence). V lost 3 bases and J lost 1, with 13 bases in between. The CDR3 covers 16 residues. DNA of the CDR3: TGTGCCAGTAGTATTCTGGGGTTTGGGTCTGGAAACACCATATATTTT. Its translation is CASSILGFGSGNTIYF.

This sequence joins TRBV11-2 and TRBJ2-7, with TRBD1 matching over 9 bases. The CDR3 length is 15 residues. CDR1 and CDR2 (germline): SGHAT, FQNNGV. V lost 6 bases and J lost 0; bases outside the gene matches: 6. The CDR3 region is CASRRQGDYSYEQYF. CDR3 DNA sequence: TGTGCCAGCAGACGACAGGGGGACTACTCCTACGAGCAGTACTTC.

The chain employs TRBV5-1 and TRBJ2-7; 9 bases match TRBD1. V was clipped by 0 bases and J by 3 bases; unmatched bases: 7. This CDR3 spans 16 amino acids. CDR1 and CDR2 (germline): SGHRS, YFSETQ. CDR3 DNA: TGCGCCAGCAGCTTGGGCCCCGGGACAGGGTTCTACGAGCAGTACTTC. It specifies CASSLGPGTGFYEQYF.

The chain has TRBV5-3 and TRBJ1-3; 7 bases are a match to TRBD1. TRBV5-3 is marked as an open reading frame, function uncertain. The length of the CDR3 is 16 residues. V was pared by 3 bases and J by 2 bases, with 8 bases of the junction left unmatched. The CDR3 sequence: CARSWFTGAAGNTIYF. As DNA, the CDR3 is TGTGCCAGAAGCTGGTTTACAGGGGCGGCTGGAAACACCATATATTTT.

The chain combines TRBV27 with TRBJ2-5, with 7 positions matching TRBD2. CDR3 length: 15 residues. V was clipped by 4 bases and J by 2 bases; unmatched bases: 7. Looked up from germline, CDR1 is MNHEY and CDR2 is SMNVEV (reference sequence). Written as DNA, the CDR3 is TGTGCCAGCAGTTCCCTAGGCGGGGGACAAGAGACCCAGTACTTC. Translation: CASSSLGGGQETQYF.

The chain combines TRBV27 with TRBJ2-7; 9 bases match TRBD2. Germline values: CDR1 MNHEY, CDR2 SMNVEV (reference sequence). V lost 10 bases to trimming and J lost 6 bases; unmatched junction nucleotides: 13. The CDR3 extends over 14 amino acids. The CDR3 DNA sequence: TGTGCCACGACTACGAGCGGGGGGCCTCCCGAGCAGTACTTC. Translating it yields CATTTSGGPPEQYF.

The chain's CDR3 is CASSSGTDNTEAFF. The DNA of the CDR3 is TGTGCCAGCAGCAGCGGGACAGATAACACTGAAGCTTTCTTT. This chain links TRBV21-1 with TRBJ1-1; the table's D gene call, TRBD1, was not cross checked with the DNA. TRBV21-1 is a listed pseudogene. The CDR3 has 14 amino acids.

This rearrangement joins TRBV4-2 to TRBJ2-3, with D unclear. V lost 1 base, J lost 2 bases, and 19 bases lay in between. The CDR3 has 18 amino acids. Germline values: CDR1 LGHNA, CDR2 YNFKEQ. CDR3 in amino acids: CASSQVLGTPGDTDTQYF. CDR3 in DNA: TGTGCCAGCAGCCAAGTGTTGGGAACACCTGGGGACACAGATACGCAGTATTTT.

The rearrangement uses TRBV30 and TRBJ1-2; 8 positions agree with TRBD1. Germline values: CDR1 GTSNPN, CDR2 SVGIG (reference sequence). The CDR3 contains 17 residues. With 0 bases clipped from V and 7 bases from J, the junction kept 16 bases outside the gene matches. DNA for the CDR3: TGTGCCTGGAGTGTACTTTTTCGGGCGGACAGGGCTGGTGGCTACACCTTC. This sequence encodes CAWSVLFRADRAGGYTF.

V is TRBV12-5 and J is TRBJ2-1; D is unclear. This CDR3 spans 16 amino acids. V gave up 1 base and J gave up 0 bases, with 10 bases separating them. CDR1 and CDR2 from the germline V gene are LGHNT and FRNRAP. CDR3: CASGLGTQSSYNEQFF. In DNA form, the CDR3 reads TGTGCTAGTGGTTTGGGGACCCAGAGCTCCTACAATGAGCAGTTCTTC.

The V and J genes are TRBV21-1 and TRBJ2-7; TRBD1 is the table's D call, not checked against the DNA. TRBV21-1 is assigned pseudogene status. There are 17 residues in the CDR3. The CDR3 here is CASSKAWTTRTHYEQYF. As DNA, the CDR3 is TGTGCCAGCAGCAAAGCGTGGACAACCCGGACACACTACGAGCAGTACTTC.

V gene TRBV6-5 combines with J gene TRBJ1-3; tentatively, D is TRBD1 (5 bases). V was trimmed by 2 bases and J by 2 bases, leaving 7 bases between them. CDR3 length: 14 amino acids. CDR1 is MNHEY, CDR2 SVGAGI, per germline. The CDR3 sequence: CASSYTGPGNTIYF. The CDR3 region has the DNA TGTGCCAGCAGTTACACAGGACCTGGAAACACCATATATTTT.

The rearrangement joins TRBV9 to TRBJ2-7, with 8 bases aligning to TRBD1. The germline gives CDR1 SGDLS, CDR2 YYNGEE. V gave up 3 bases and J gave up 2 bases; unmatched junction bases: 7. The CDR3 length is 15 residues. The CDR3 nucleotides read TGTGCCAGCAGCGAACAGGGGGGATCTCCCTACGAGCAGTACTTC. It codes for CASSEQGGSPYEQYF.

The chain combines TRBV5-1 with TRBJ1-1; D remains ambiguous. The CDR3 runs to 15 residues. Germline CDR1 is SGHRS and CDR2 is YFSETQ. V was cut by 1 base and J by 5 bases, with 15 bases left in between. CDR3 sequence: CASSLRSVSMTEAFF. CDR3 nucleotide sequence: TGCGCCAGCAGCTTGCGCAGCGTCTCAATGACTGAAGCTTTCTTT.

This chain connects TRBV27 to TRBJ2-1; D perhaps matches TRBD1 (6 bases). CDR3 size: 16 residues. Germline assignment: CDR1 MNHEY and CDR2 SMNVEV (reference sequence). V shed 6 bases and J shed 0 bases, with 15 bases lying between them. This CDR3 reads CASSRVVGASYNEQFF. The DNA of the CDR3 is TGTGCCAGCAGCCGGGTAGTGGGGGCCTCCTACAATGAGCAGTTCTTC.